The entry that follows covers one T cell receptor (beta chain) sequence. Original processing methods: Estimation of nucleated cell counts relied on the amplification of reference gene primers. Method: immunoSEQ multiplex PCR; TCRdb's copy keeps in-frame clones and lacks some. D and trimming were read from the DNA, whereas the V and J calls and clone size are those reported in that table. The sample lists roughly 150,000 clones, 65% to 90% occurring once. CDR1 is SGHTS, CDR2 YDEGEE, per germline. With 6 bases clipped from V and 2 bases from J, the junction kept 7 bases outside the gene matches. The CDR3 contains 15 residues. This entry comes from a study of blood T cell repertoires in COVID-19. Study in general: Spain, Italy and the United States supplied samples that represented acute and convalescent COVID-19. T cells, B-cell-depleted T cells, or PBMCs provided the cDNA or gDNA that served as material.

The origin of this receptor is a woman between 45 and 60 years old with acute or convalescent COVID-19. The sample taken for sequencing was peripheral blood. The chain has TRBV5-8 and TRBJ2-2; 7 bases line up with TRBD1. The CDR3 loop reads CASKTGQLNTGELFF. In DNA form, the CDR3 reads TGTGCCAGCAAAACGGGACAGCTAAACACCGGGGAGCTGTTTTTT.